A selection of T cell receptor beta chains follows, all from one sample in a study of T cells in localized non-small cell lung cancer. The assay was immunoSEQ multiplex PCR, and TCRdb's table has in-frame clones only and misses some. The sample yields roughly 32,000 clones, roughly 88% seen once. The sequenced sample was peripheral blood mononuclear cells, obtained before any cancer treatment. These receptor sequences come from a woman between 35 and 75 years old with stage III lung adenocarcinoma. Both conserved end residues are part of each CDR3. Each record gives: J gene, D gene, clone size, V gene, CDR3 DNA, CDR3 protein. A D gene is named only where the DNA matches it firmly. Clone size appears in some rows only: once, few, many, or a class for an expanded clone.

J gene: TRBJ2-5; D gene: -; clone size: -; V gene: TRBV5-1; CDR3 DNA: TGCGCCAGCAGCTTGGGCGGGGCCAACCAAGAGACCCAGTACTTC; CDR3 protein: CASSLGGANQETQYF
J gene: TRBJ2-7; D gene: TRBD2; clone size: -; V gene: TRBV19; CDR3 DNA: TGTGCCACCTCACAGGGACTAGGGTTAGGAGAGCAGTACTTC; CDR3 protein: CATSQGLGLGEQYF
J gene: TRBJ2-1; D gene: -; clone size: -; V gene: TRBV19; CDR3 DNA: TGTGCCAGTAGTATGGGGGGGACAGGGCAGTTCTTC; CDR3 protein: CASSMGGTGQFF
J gene: TRBJ1-2; D gene: -; clone size: few; V gene: TRBV2; CDR3 DNA: TGTGCCAGCACACGGGATCTAGGCTACACCTTC; CDR3 protein: CASTRDLGYTF
J gene: TRBJ1-4; D gene: -; clone size: -; V gene: TRBV6-5; CDR3 DNA: TGTGCCAGCAGATATTACAGGGAGACTAATGAAAAACTGTTTTTT; CDR3 protein: CASRYYRETNEKLFF
J gene: TRBJ1-6; D gene: -; clone size: -; V gene: TRBV5-1; CDR3 DNA: TGCGCCAGCAGCGAGCGGCAGTGGGATTCACCCCTCCACTTT; CDR3 protein: CASSERQWDSPLHF
J gene: TRBJ1-5; D gene: TRBD1; clone size: -; V gene: TRBV27; CDR3 DNA: TGTGCCAGCAGTTCGAGGACAGGCGGCCAGCCCCAGCATTTT; CDR3 protein: CASSSRTGGQPQHF
J gene: TRBJ2-1; D gene: -; clone size: -; V gene: TRBV6-1; CDR3 DNA: TGTGCCAGCACCAACCCCGGCGATGAGCAGTTCTTC; CDR3 protein: CASTNPGDEQFF
J gene: TRBJ1-2; D gene: TRBD1; clone size: -; V gene: TRBV30; CDR3 DNA: TGTGCCTGCCTCCGGGACAGACCCTATGGCTACACCTTC; CDR3 protein: CACLRDRPYGYTF
J gene: TRBJ1-1; D gene: -; clone size: -; V gene: TRBV19; CDR3 DNA: TGTGCCAGTAGTATCGACAGCCTTAACACTGAAGCTTTCTTT; CDR3 protein: CASSIDSLNTEAFF
J gene: TRBJ2-7; D gene: TRBD1; clone size: -; V gene: TRBV30; CDR3 DNA: TGTGCCTGGACCCGGGACAGTTCCAAGGAGCAGTACTTC; CDR3 protein: CAWTRDSSKEQYF
J gene: TRBJ2-7; D gene: -; clone size: -; V gene: TRBV29-1; CDR3 DNA: TGCAGCATCAAGACAGTTACGGCCTCCTACGAGCAGTACTTC; CDR3 protein: CSIKTVTASYEQYF
J gene: TRBJ2-7; D gene: TRBD1; clone size: -; V gene: TRBV7-8; CDR3 DNA: TGTGCCAGCAGCCCGCGGGACAGGGCCGAGCAGTACTTC; CDR3 protein: CASSPRDRAEQYF
J gene: TRBJ2-5; D gene: -; clone size: -; V gene: TRBV28; CDR3 DNA: TGTGCCAGCAGTTACGCCGAGACCCAGTACTTC; CDR3 protein: CASSYAETQYF
J gene: TRBJ2-3; D gene: TRBD1; clone size: -; V gene: TRBV30; CDR3 DNA: TGTGCCTGGAGTGTAGGGGGCCGGGGGCAGTATTTT; CDR3 protein: CAWSVGGRGQYF
J gene: TRBJ2-2; D gene: TRBD2; clone size: -; V gene: TRBV4-1; CDR3 DNA: TGCGCCAGCAGCACTATTGGGGGAGGGGACACCGGGGAGCTGTTTTTT; CDR3 protein: CASSTIGGGDTGELFF
J gene: TRBJ2-3; D gene: TRBD2; clone size: -; V gene: TRBV5-4; CDR3 DNA: TGTGCCAGTGGGTTAGCGGGGCGCGAAAATACGCAGTATTTT; CDR3 protein: CASGLAGRENTQYF
J gene: TRBJ1-1; D gene: TRBD1; clone size: -; V gene: TRBV30; CDR3 DNA: TGTGCCTGGGTCATCCCTCAGGGGGCTGGGACTGAAGCTTTCTTT; CDR3 protein: CAWVIPQGAGTEAFF
J gene: TRBJ2-7; D gene: -; clone size: once; V gene: TRBV5-6; CDR3 DNA: TGTGCCAGCAGCTCCCCCCGAGGGGCTAGGGCCTACGAGCAGTACTTC; CDR3 protein: CASSSPRGARAYEQYF
J gene: TRBJ1-1; D gene: -; clone size: once; V gene: TRBV4-2; CDR3 DNA: TGTGCCAGCAGCCAAGGTAGGGGGAGGAACACTGAAGCTTTCTTT; CDR3 protein: CASSQGRGRNTEAFF